The clone carrying this TCR beta chain was recorded a few times. Germline V gene data show CDR1 as LGHNA and CDR2 as YNFKEQ. This CDR3 region has 14 residues. J lost 6 bases, V lost 2 bases, and 6 bases had no gene match. This specimen comes from a study of blood T cell repertoires in COVID-19. About the research overall: COVID-19 samples from acute and convalescent phases originated in the United States, Italy and Spain. PBMCs, B-cell-depleted T cells, or T cells provided the cDNA or gDNA that made up the material.

As processed by the authors: Estimation of nucleated cell counts was performed using reference gene primer amplification. Sequencing was performed with immunoSEQ multiplex PCR; in TCRdb, only in-frame clones are kept and a portion is missing. V and J calls and clone size are as listed in that table; D and trimming were resolved from the DNA. Of 30,000 to 40,000 clones listed, about 88% are singletons. V and J are TRBV4-2 and TRBJ2-7, with 8 bases lining up with TRBD1. Sequences were obtained from peripheral blood. This TCR came from a man aged 65 to 85 with active COVID-19. The CDR3 sequence: CASSQPGQGPEQYF. The CDR3 DNA sequence: TGTGCCAGCAGCCAACCCGGACAGGGCCCCGAGCAGTACTTC.